What follows is one T cell receptor (beta chain) and its context. Antigen: not known. This sample is part of a study of tumor-infiltrating lymphocytes in primary liver carcinoma. Synthesis of TCR beta cDNA was carried out from about 500 ng total RNA with a constant-region primer. It was through three nested multiplex PCR rounds of slightly modified ARM-PCR that TCR beta libraries arose. TCRdb itself ran the multiplex PCR reads through MiXCR, one entry per CDR3 protein. The repertoire consists of approximately 310,000 distinct CDR3 sequences, with roughly two thirds occurring once and the leading ten covering roughly 8.6%. General study points: Relative to blood, tumors carried a significantly larger fraction of the repertoire in their top 250 clones (p = 0.039).

Alongside blood RNA obtained from unsorted whole blood, germline DNA was also extracted. With chronic HBV infection, the patients were also treatment-naive. Investigators obtained 4 to 4.5 milliliters of peripheral blood ahead of surgery. The sequencing input was peripheral blood. The receptor was isolated from a man aged 40-49 years with primary liver carcinoma and hepatitis B virus infection.

The CDR3: CASTSFVAFTDTQYF. CDR3 in DNA: TGTGCCAGCACCTCCTTCGTAGCTTTCACAGATACGCAGTATTTT. The J gene is TRBJ2-3, the V gene TRBV5-4, with D unclear. The CDR3 is 15 residues long. The germline V gene encodes CDR1 SGHNT and CDR2 YYREEE (reference sequence). V lost 6 bases, J lost 2 bases, and 16 bases lay in between.